Listed here are 15 T cell receptor beta chains from one sample, sequenced in a study of blood T cell repertoires in COVID-19. Data came from immunoSEQ multiplex PCR; TCRdb stores just in-frame clones and leaves some out. The table lists under 300,000 clones, around nine tenths of them singletons, with roughly 2% in the top ten. Sequencing was done on a sample of peripheral blood. Receptor source: a woman aged 40 to 50 who had recovered from COVID-19.

The CDR3 bases are TGTGCCAGTAGTATAGATCTATTGGGCAGGGGGAATGAGCAGTTCTTC. It yields the protein CASSIDLLGRGNEQFF. This chain uses TRBV19 with TRBJ2-1; 7 bases line up with TRBD1. The CDR3 length is 16 residues. Unmatched junction bases numbered 9, after V lost 0 bases and J lost 7 bases. Germline CDR1 and CDR2: LNHDA and SQIVND (reference sequence).

The chain links TRBV12-5 to TRBJ2-3; weak D call: TRBD2 (7 bases). The CDR3 is 16 amino acids. Trimming shortened V by 7 bases and J by 2 bases, and 19 bases separated the two germline ends. The germline V gene has CDR1 LGHNT and CDR2 FRNRAP. CDR3 bases: TGTGCTAGTGCTTCTACCGGGGGGCTGAACACAGATACGCAGTATTTT. Its translation is CASASTGGLNTDTQYF.

The chain combines TRBV6-5 with TRBJ1-5; perhaps TRBD1 as D (5 bases). The CDR3 is 13 residues long. Looked up from germline, CDR1 is MNHEY and CDR2 is SVGAGI. The V end lost 7 bases, the J end lost 6 bases, and 13 bases lay between the germline ends. CDR3 region: CASTTDLSQPQHF. CDR3 nucleotide sequence: TGTGCCAGCACGACAGATTTATCTCAGCCCCAGCATTTT.

The chain links TRBV25-1 to TRBJ2-3; 9 bases are a match to TRBD2. This CDR3 has 15 residues. The V segment lost 1 base and the J segment 5 bases; nucleotides outside the gene matches: 4. Germline V gene lookup returns CDR1 MGHDK and CDR2 SYGVNS. CDR3: CASSEWSGGLDTQYF. The CDR3 DNA follows: TGTGCCAGCAGTGAATGGAGCGGGGGGCTAGATACGCAGTATTTT.

This CDR3 is CASSEPGQGTVSGANVLTF. The DNA of the CDR3 is TGTGCCAGCAGTGAACCTGGACAGGGAACCGTCTCTGGGGCCAACGTCCTGACTTTC. This chain uses TRBV2 with TRBJ2-6; 8 nucleotides align to TRBD1. Trimming took 2 bases from V and 0 from J; bases not matched to a gene: 9. Germline CDR1 SNHLY, CDR2 FYNNEI. The CDR3 runs 19 residues.

The chain recombines TRBV5-1 with TRBJ2-7; 8 bases fit TRBD1. This CDR3 region has 16 residues. The J segment lost 2 bases and the V segment lost 0 bases, leaving 7 bases of the junction unmatched. CDR1 is SGHRS and CDR2 is YFSETQ in the germline V gene. CDR3: CASSLGGTGLTYEQYF. The CDR3 DNA sequence: TGCGCCAGCAGCTTGGGTGGGACAGGCCTGACCTACGAGCAGTACTTC.

This chain uses TRBV7-2 with TRBJ1-2, with D perhaps matching TRBD1 (5 bases). The V gene lost 6 bases and the J gene lost 5 bases, with 16 bases spanning the gap. CDR3 size: 14 residues. The V gene's germline CDR1 is SGHTA and CDR2 FQGNSA. The CDR3 protein is CASSPGLAGYGYTF. The CDR3 coding sequence is TGTGCCAGCAGTCCGGGACTGGCGGGGTATGGCTACACCTTC.

The gene calls are TRBV28 and TRBJ2-5; D remains unclear. Germline CDR1 and CDR2: MDHEN and SYDVKM. The CDR3 is 14 amino acids. Between the trimmed V and J ends, which lost 6 bases and 4 bases, there was a span of 15 bases. The CDR3 loop reads CASSFSPYGETQYF. As DNA, the CDR3 is TGTGCCAGCAGCTTCTCGCCCTATGGAGAGACCCAGTACTTC.

V usage is TRBV28 and J usage is TRBJ1-2, with TRBD1 identical over 7 bases. CDR3 size: 13 residues. V was clipped by 8 bases and J by 4 bases; unmatched bases: 7. CDR1 MDHEN and CDR2 SYDVKM come from the germline V gene. The CDR3: CASREQGSYGYTF. CDR3 coding DNA: TGTGCCAGCCGAGAACAGGGGAGCTATGGCTACACCTTC.

This chain joins TRBV28 and TRBJ1-2; D not certain. Trimming stripped 3 bases from V and 0 bases from J, with 11 bases between. Germline loops: CDR1 MDHEN, CDR2 SYDVKM. The CDR3 has 15 amino acids. The CDR3 bases are TGTGCCAGCAGTTTTGGTATACTTACTAACTATGGCTACACCTTC. Its protein is CASSFGILTNYGYTF.

The chain links TRBV6-2 or TRBV6-3 to TRBJ1-1; D remains ambiguous. CDR3 length: 14 amino acids. Germline V lookup: CDR1 MNHEY, CDR2 SVGEGT. Trimming pared 0 bases from V and 1 base from J, leaving 6 bases between. The DNA of the CDR3 is TGTGCCAGCAGTTACTCAGGGAGGAACACTGAAGCTTTCTTT. Translation gives CASSYSGRNTEAFF.

The CDR3 reads CASKSNTGELFF. DNA of the CDR3: TGTGCCAGCAAATCTAACACCGGGGAGCTGTTTTTT. This sequence joins TRBV9 and TRBJ2-2; no clear D. Trimming took 6 bases from V and 2 from J, leaving 5 bases between them. CDR1 is SGDLS and CDR2 is YYNGEE in the germline V gene. This CDR3 has 12 amino acids.

Notes on this clone: Other DNA sequences of this sample code for an identical CDR3. This rearrangement joins TRBV18 to TRBJ2-7, with 8 positions matching TRBD1. After removal of 2 bases from V and 3 bases from J, the junction contained 6 bases not matched to a gene. The CDR3 has 15 residues. Per the germline V gene, CDR1 is KGHSH and CDR2 is LQKENI. CDR3 protein: CASSPGTGGSYEQYF. DNA of the CDR3: TGTGCCAGCTCACCAGGGACAGGAGGAAGCTACGAGCAGTACTTC. Combining the CDR3 with reference TRBV18 and TRBJ2-7 gives the whole variable domain NAGVMQNPRHLVRRRGQEARLRCSPMKGHSHVYWYRQLPEEGLKFMVYLQKENIIDESGMPKERFSAEFPKEGPSILRIQQVVRGDSAAYFCASSPGTGGSYEQYFGPGTRLTVT.

The gene calls are TRBV7-2 and TRBJ2-3; possibly TRBD2 for D (8 bases). CDR3 length: 17 residues. Germline CDR1 reads SGHTA; CDR2 reads FQGNSA. V was cut by 5 bases and J by 7 bases, with 25 bases left in between. The DNA of the CDR3 is TGTGCCAGCAGCATGCGCATAGCGGGAAAGGGGGCCCATACGCAGTATTTT. It codes for CASSMRIAGKGAHTQYF.

The V call is TRBV15, the J call TRBJ1-2; D is perhaps TRBD1 (5 bases). This CDR3 comprises 15 residues. Trimming left V 5 bases short and J 2 bases short, with 15 bases between. Germline values: CDR1 LNHNV, CDR2 YYDKDF (reference sequence). The CDR3 nucleotides read TGTGCCACCAGCTTCAGCCTAGGGGTGAACTATGGCTACACCTTC. As protein: CATSFSLGVNYGYTF. Supplemented by reference TRBV15 and TRBJ1-2, the full variable domain reads DAMVIQNPRYQVTQFGKPVTLSCSQTLNHNVMYWYQQKSSQAPKLLFHYYDKDFNNEADTPDNFQSRRPNTSFCFLDIRSPGLGDTAMYLCATSFSLGVNYGYTFGSGTRLTVV.